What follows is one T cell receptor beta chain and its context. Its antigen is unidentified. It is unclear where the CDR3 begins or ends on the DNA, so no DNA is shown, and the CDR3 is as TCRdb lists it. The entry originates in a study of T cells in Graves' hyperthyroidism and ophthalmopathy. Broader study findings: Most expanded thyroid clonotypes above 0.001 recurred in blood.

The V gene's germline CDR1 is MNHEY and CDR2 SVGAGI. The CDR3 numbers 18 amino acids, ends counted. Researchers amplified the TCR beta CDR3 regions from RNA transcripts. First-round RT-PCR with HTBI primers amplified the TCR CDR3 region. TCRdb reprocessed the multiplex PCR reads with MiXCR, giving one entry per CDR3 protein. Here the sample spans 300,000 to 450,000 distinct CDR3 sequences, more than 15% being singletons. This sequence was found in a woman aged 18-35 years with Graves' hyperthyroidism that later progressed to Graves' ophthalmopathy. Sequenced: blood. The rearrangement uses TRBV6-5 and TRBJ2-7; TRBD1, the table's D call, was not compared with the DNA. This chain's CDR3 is CASSYSMVGQGIPYEQCF.